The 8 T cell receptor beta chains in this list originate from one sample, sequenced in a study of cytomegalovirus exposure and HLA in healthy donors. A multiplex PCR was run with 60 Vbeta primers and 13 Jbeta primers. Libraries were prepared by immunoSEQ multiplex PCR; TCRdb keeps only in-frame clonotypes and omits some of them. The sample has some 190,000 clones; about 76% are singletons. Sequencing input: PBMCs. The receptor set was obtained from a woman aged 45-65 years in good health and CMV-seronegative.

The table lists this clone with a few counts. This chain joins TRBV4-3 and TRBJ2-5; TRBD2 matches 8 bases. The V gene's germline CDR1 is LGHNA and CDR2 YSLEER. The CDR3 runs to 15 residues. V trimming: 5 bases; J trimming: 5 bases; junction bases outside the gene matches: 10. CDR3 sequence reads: CASSSGTSARETQYF. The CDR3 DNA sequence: TGCGCCAGCAGCTCCGGGACTAGTGCTAGGGAGACCCAGTACTTC.

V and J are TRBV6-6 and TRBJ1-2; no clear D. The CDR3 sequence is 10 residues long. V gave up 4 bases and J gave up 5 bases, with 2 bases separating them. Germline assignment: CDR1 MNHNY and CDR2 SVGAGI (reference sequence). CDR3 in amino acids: CASSSYGYTF. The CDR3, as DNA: TGTGCCAGCAGTTCGTATGGCTACACCTTC.

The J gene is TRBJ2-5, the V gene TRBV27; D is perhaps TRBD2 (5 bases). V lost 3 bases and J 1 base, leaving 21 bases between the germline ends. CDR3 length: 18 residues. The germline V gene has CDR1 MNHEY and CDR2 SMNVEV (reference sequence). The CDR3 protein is CASSFLGSGVVRQETQYF. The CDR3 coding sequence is TGTGCCAGCAGTTTTTTGGGGTCCGGGGTCGTCCGCCAAGAGACCCAGTACTTC.

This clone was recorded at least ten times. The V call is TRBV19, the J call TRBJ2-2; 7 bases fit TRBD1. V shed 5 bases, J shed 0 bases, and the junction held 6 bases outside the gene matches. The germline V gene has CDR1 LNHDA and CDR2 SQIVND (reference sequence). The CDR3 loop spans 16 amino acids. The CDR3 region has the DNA TGTGCCAGTAGTTCACCGGGACAGTCGAACACCGGGGAGCTGTTTTTT. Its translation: CASSSPGQSNTGELFF. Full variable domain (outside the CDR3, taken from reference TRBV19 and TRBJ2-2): DGGITQSPKYLFRKEGQNVTLSCEQNLNHDAMYWYRQDPGQGLRLIYYSQIVNDFQKGDIAEGYSVSREKKESFPLTVTSAQKNPTAFYLCASSSPGQSNTGELFFGEGSRLTVL.

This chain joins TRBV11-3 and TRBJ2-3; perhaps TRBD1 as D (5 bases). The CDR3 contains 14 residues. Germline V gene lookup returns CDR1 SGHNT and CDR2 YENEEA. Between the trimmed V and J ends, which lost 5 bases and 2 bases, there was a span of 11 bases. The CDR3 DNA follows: TGTGCCAGCAGCCGAAGACAGACCACAGATACGCAGTATTTT. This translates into CASSRRQTTDTQYF.

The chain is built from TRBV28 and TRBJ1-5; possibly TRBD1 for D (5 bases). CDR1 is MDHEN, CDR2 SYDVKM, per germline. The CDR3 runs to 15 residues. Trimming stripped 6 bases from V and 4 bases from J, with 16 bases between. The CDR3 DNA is TGTGCCAGCAGGAAGCAGGGTGGGTGGAATCAGCCCCAGCATTTT. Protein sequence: CASRKQGGWNQPQHF.

CDR3 bases: TGTGCCAGCTCTTGGCGGGGGGCATCAGATACGCAGTATTTT. Encoded protein: CASSWRGASDTQYF. The chain recombines TRBV18 with TRBJ2-3, with 8 bases fitting TRBD2. This CDR3 comprises 14 residues. The germline V gene encodes CDR1 KGHSH and CDR2 LQKENI. J was trimmed by 4 bases and V by 6 bases; bases with no gene match: 6.

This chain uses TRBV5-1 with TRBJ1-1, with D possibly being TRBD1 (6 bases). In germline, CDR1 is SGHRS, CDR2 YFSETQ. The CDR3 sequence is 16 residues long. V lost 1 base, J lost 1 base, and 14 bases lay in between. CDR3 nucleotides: TGCGCCAGCAGCTTGACAGGGAATGTCCCGAACACTGAAGCTTTCTTT. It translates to CASSLTGNVPNTEAFF.